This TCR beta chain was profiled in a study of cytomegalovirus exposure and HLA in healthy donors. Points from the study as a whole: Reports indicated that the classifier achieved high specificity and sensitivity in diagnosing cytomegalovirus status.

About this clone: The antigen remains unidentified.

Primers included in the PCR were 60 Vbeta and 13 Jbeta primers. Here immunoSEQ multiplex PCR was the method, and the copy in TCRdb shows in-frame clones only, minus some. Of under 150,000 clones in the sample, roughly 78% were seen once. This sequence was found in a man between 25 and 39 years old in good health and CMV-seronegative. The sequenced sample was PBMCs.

The CDR3 loop reads CASSTGGGEYEQYF. For the CDR3, the DNA is TGTGCCAGCAGCACAGGCGGAGGGGAGTACGAGCAGTACTTC. The genes are TRBV9 and TRBJ2-7; D may be TRBD2 (6 bases). The V end was cut by 4 bases, the J end by 4 bases, with 15 bases between. The germline V gene encodes CDR1 SGDLS and CDR2 YYNGEE. The CDR3 has 14 amino acids.